The rows below give T cell receptor beta chains drawn from one sample of a study of OX40 agonist ivuxolimab in advanced cancers. TCRdb's table, derived via immunoSEQ multiplex PCR, lists solely in-frame clones and lacks some. The sample has about 25,000 clones; around 86% are singletons. Sequenced here: CD4+ or CD8+ T cells sorted from blood, sampled in a trial of the OX40 agonist ivuxolimab. These TCRs come from an adult with an advanced solid tumor such as melanoma, head and neck, liver or kidney cancer. The CDR3 runs from the conserved cysteine through the conserved F or W.

j_call v_call cdr3_aa
TRBJ2-6 TRBV18 CASSPPAGPGANVLTF
TRBJ1-1 TRBV19 CASSIWGDTEAFF
TRBJ1-4 TRBV6-6 CASTPGPIGEKLFF
TRBJ1-6 TRBV7-2 CASSLRERFYNSPLHF
TRBJ1-1 TRBV11-3 CASSSGTTGEAFF
TRBJ2-4 TRBV29-1 CSVWTVTKNIQYF
TRBJ1-5 TRBV6-6 CASGGPDQPQHF
TRBJ2-3 TRBV5-6 CASSLVLEGDTQYF
TRBJ1-1 TRBV29-1 CSASVEGETTFF
TRBJ1-5 TRBV7-9 CASSQTGTIGNQPQHF
TRBJ1-1 TRBV4-1 CASTHGHSNTEAFF
TRBJ2-3 TRBV5-1 CASSLAGQGYTDTQYF
TRBJ2-1 TRBV5-6 CASSWSGPYNEQFF
TRBJ2-7 TRBV5-1 CASSTGQGVNEQYF
TRBJ1-1 TRBV2 CASRTVYMNTEAFF
TRBJ2-7 TRBV27 CASSAGGAEQYF
TRBJ1-6 TRBV7-3 CASAPWVGRRSPLHF
TRBJ2-1 TRBV6-4 CASSQGARTYNEQFF
TRBJ2-7 TRBV5-1 CASREQGPADHSYEQYF
TRBJ2-7 TRBV6-1 CASTRGGQGSIF
TRBJ2-1 TRBV28 CASRVDGSSYNEQFF
TRBJ1-1 TRBV27 CASSPLVNTEAFF
TRBJ2-3 TRBV27 CASSFEGQGVDTQYF
TRBJ1-3 TRBV6-8 CASSPQGSSGNTIYF
TRBJ1-4 TRBV19 CASQATGGIEKLFF
TRBJ1-2 TRBV6-1 CASSEAPPNVGSGYTF
TRBJ2-7 TRBV5-1 CASSLGLAASYEQYF
TRBJ2-7 TRBV11-2 CASSQGAGASYEQYF
TRBJ2-3 TRBV6-1 CASSEEGSGGLWADTQYF
TRBJ2-5 TRBV4-1 CASSPASGRWETQYF
TRBJ2-7 TRBV19 CASSIAGATYEQYF
TRBJ2-1 TRBV28 CATDFRDRVHEQFF
TRBJ2-4 TRBV4-2 CASSQDSGRLAGLNIQYF
TRBJ2-7 TRBV27 CASSFSSGNSYEQYF
TRBJ1-1 TRBV19 CASSIGSGEAFF
TRBJ1-2 TRBV25-1 CASSEDSYINYGYTF
TRBJ2-7 TRBV20-1 CSARVVGEQYF
TRBJ2-7 TRBV2 CASTVQDSYEQYF
TRBJ2-7 TRBV19 CASSIGPTVLGQYF
TRBJ2-2 TRBV7-7 CASSLVTGELFF
TRBJ1-5 TRBV19 CASREFRYSNQPQHF
TRBJ2-1 TRBV5-1 CASSLLGDYNEQFF
TRBJ2-7 TRBV2 CASSEAGPNLHYEQYF
TRBJ2-7 TRBV4-1 CASSFTSGGYEQYF
TRBJ2-5 TRBV2 CASRAGTGVIGETQYF
TRBJ1-2 TRBV2 CASSESRAVNYGYTF
TRBJ2-7 TRBV29-1 CSVRDGTYEQYF
TRBJ2-7 TRBV7-9 CASSRAIAGVHEQYF
TRBJ2-6 TRBV7-6 CASSSYPGPGANVLTF
TRBJ2-5 TRBV6-1 CASNGGTETQYF
TRBJ2-3 TRBV2 CASSLGTGTDTQYF
TRBJ2-2 TRBV2 CASSQDRNTGELFF
TRBJ1-1 TRBV4-1 CASSQDLMNTEAFF
TRBJ1-3 TRBV12-5 CASGWLDRENGNTIYF
TRBJ2-3 TRBV6-5 CASSYSGGDTQYF
TRBJ1-6 TRBV4-1 CASSQDPGQATSPLHF
TRBJ2-1 TRBV4-1 CASSQDRQGGNEQFF
TRBJ2-7 TRBV15 CATSREGFLLYEQYF